This entry concerns a single T cell receptor (beta chain). The data are from a study of radiotherapy plus CTLA-4 blockade in lung cancer. Profiled with immunoSEQ multiplex PCR; TCRdb holds only in-frame clones, not every one. The sample includes about 48,000 clones, 80% to 85% seen only once; the top ten take 2.5% to 3.5%. Looked up from germline, CDR1 is MDHEN and CDR2 is SYDVKM. The CDR3 loop spans 14 amino acids. V shed 2 bases, J shed 6 bases, and the junction held 0 bases outside the gene matches. The sequence derives from a human donor with non-small cell lung cancer who had stable disease on radiotherapy plus ipilimumab. Material: peripheral blood, obtained from a patient treated with radiotherapy plus ipilimumab. V usage is TRBV28 and J usage is TRBJ2-1; 11 bases are shared with TRBD2. CDR3 residues: CASSLTSGSNEQFF. The CDR3 nucleotides are TGTGCCAGCAGTTTAACTAGCGGGAGCAATGAGCAGTTCTTC.